Each of the 4 T cell receptor beta chains below was sequenced from the same sample in a study of blood T cell repertoires in COVID-19 (dated by TCRdb to about 2020). Receptor libraries were prepared by the immunoSEQ multiplex PCR assay. TCRdb took this table from immuneACCESS and kept in-frame rearrangements with V and J called. Such tables lack part of the clones; where checked against another copy, unresolved V genes explain under half of the gap, and the rest is unexplained. The sample table lists around 150,000 clones, about 88% of them with a count of one. Roughly a sixth of the sample belongs to the ten largest clones. The sample comprised peripheral blood. The receptors come from a man aged 60-69 years with active or convalescent COVID-19.

The gene calls are TRBV7-8 and TRBJ1-6; 7 bases are a match to TRBD1. The CDR3 consists of 16 residues. Per germline, CDR1 SGHVS and CDR2 FQNEAQ. Trimming took 3 bases from V and 7 from J; bases not matched to a gene: 9. CDR3 residues: CASSLASVTGNSPLHF. CDR3 nucleotides: TGTGCCAGCAGCTTGGCCTCGGTGACAGGGAATTCACCCCTCCACTTT.

The rearrangement links TRBV7-2 to TRBJ2-5; D might be TRBD1 (6 bases). Germline loops: CDR1 SGHTA, CDR2 FQGNSA. V was pared by 4 bases and J by 4 bases, with 19 bases between. The CDR3 totals 16 residues. CDR3: CASSSVGGFVGETQYF. The CDR3 DNA reads TGTGCCAGCAGCTCCGTAGGGGGATTCGTGGGAGAGACCCAGTACTTC.

The chain uses TRBV27 and TRBJ2-2, with no clear D. The CDR3 covers 14 residues. Germline V gene lookup returns CDR1 MNHEY and CDR2 SMNVEV (reference sequence). Trimming left V 7 bases short and J 6 bases short, with 15 bases between. CDR3 sequence reads: CASNRLRDSGELFF. In DNA, the CDR3 is TGTGCCAGCAATCGACTTCGAGACTCCGGGGAGCTGTTTTTT.

This clone was picked up a small number of times. The rearrangement joins TRBV7-8 to TRBJ1-5; D not resolved. The CDR3 length is 14 residues. Germline V gene lookup returns CDR1 SGHVS and CDR2 FQNEAQ. Between the trimmed V and J ends, which lost 5 bases and 0 bases, there was a span of 8 bases. CDR3 sequence (DNA): TGTGCCAGCAGCCAAGACACTAGCAATCAGCCCCAGCATTTT. Translating gives CASSQDTSNQPQHF.